The present TCR beta chain was sequenced within a study of blood T cell repertoires in COVID-19. V shed 1 base and J 0 bases; nucleotides not matched to a gene: 2. The CDR3 is 15 amino acids. Germline lookup yields CDR1 SGHKS and CDR2 YYEKEE (reference sequence). This clone appeared a few times. Method: immunoSEQ multiplex PCR; TCRdb's copy keeps in-frame clones and lacks some. This table has 52,000 or so clones, around nine tenths appearing once. The sequenced sample was peripheral blood. The origin of this receptor is a man aged 60 to 69 with active COVID-19. This rearrangement joins TRBV5-5 to TRBJ2-7; TRBD2 matches at 9 bases. The CDR3 here is CASSLWTSASYEQYF. The CDR3 coding sequence is TGTGCCAGCAGCTTGTGGACTAGCGCCTCCTACGAGCAGTACTTC.